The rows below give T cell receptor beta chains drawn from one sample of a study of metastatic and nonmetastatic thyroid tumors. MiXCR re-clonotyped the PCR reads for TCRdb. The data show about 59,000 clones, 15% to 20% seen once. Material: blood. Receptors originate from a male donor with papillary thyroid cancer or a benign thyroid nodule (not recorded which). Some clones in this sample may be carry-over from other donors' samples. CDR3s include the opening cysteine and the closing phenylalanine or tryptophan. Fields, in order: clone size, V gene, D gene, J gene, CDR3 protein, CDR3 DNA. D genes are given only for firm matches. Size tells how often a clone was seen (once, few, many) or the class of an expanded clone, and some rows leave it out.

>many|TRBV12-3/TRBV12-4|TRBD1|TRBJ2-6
CASRGGQGNFEGANVLTF
TGTGCCAGCAGGGGAGGACAGGGCAATTTCGAAGGGGCCAACGTCCTGACTTTC
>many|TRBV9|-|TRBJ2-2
CASSVGRTLAGELFF
TGTGCCAGCAGCGTAGGTAGGACCCTGGCCGGGGAGCTGTTTTTT
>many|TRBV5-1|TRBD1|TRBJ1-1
CASSLQGTGGAGTEAFF
TGCGCCAGCAGCCTGCAAGGGACAGGGGGCGCGGGCACTGAAGCTTTCTTT
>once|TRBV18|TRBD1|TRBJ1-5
CASSRTGDNQPQHF
TGTGCCAGCTCCCGAACAGGGGATAATCAGCCCCAGCATTTT
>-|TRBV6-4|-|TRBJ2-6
CASSDSITCVSGSGANVLTF
TGTGCCAGCAGTGACTCGATTACCTGCGTTTCTGGCTCTGGGGCCAACGTCCTGACTTTC
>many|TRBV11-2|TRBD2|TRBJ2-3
CASSLEVAGGRDTQYF
TGTGCCAGCAGCTTAGAGGTAGCGGGGGGCCGAGATACGCAGTATTTT
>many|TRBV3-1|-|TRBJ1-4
CASSHRARLREKLFF
TGTGCCAGCAGCCATCGGGCCAGGTTACGTGAAAAACTGTTTTTT
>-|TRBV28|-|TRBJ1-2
CASFTPVYGYTF
TGTGCCAGCTTTACCCCGGTGTATGGCTACACCTTC
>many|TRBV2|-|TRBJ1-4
CASSEEGAFGYADNEKLFF
TGTGCCAGCAGTGAAGAAGGGGCCTTCGGATATGCCGATAATGAAAAACTGTTTTTT
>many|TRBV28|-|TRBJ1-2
CASTLGGGYGYTF
TGTGCCAGCACCCTAGGGGGGGGCTATGGCTACACCTTC
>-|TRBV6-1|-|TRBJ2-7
CASSAEGDGSYEQYF
TGTGCCAGCAGTGCTGAGGGGGATGGCTCCTACGAGCAGTACTTC
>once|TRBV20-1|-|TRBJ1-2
CSAILQGIDCYTF
TGCAGTGCTATCTTACAGGGTATCGATTGCTACACCTTC
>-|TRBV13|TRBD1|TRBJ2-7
CASSLRDRCVLRHEQYF
TGTGCCAGCAGCTTAAGGGACAGGTGCGTTCTGAGGCACGAGCAGTACTTC
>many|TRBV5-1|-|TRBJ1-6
CASSLRNVSSYNSPLHF
TGCGCCAGCAGCTTGAGGAACGTGAGCTCCTATAATTCACCCCTCCACTTT
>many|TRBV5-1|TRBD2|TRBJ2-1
CASSLDSGAEQFF
TGCGCCAGCAGTCTTGATAGCGGGGCTGAGCAGTTCTTC
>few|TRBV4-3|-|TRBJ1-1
CASSQDRYSNTEAFF
TGCGCCAGCAGCCAAGATCGTTACAGCAACACTGAAGCTTTCTTT
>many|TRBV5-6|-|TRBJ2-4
CASSSLAPKNIQYF
TGTGCCAGCAGCTCCCTAGCTCCCAAAAACATTCAGTACTTC